A selection of T cell receptor beta chains follows, all from one sample in a study of cytomegalovirus exposure and HLA in healthy donors. Using immunoSEQ multiplex PCR, the repertoire was profiled, and TCRdb retains in-frame clones only, with some absent. The top ten clones hold almost 7% of a sample with about 59,000 clones, 70% to 75% of them seen once. Sequencing used PBMCs. These TCRs come from a man aged 25 to 45 in good health and CMV-seropositive. Both conserved end residues are trimmed from each CDR3. Size is omitted from some rows. Given values are once, few, many or a class for expanded clones.

>TRBV6-5|TRBJ1-2|.
ASRSSGVQTYGYT
>TRBV29-1|TRBJ1-1|.
SVCDTEVNTEAF
>TRBV7-8|TRBJ2-2|.
ASRIDRVNTGELF
>TRBV14|TRBJ2-1|.
ASRLQANEQF
>TRBV14|TRBJ1-5|.
ASSQGRGEPQH
>TRBV18|TRBJ1-1|.
ASSLAGTGNTEAF
>TRBV10-3|TRBJ2-3|.
AIRGFSGAGTDTQY
>TRBV7-3|TRBJ1-6|few
ASSAVRDSPLH
>TRBV6-5|TRBJ1-4|.
AGRDRGEKLF
>TRBV29-1|TRBJ2-4|.
SVEPWDSAKNIQY
>TRBV27|TRBJ1-5|.
ASSPIYSNQPQH
>TRBV7-2|TRBJ1-2|.
ASSLERDSHGYT
>TRBV6-5|TRBJ1-6|.
ASSPSVGSTSPLH
>TRBV6-4|TRBJ1-6|.
ASSAGLSSPLH
>TRBV30|TRBJ1-6|.
AWSGTGNSPLH
>TRBV30|TRBJ2-1|once
AWSVYYDSYNEQF
>TRBV2|TRBJ1-1|.
ASPGRGGLNTEAF
>TRBV6-5|.|.
ASRSGTGVIYEQY
>TRBV5-1|TRBJ2-1|.
ASSSFTGLGVPNRLNEQF
>TRBV9|TRBJ1-2|.
ASSGQGAWRYGYT
>TRBV30|TRBJ1-2|.
ASTPGLTNYGYT
>TRBV6-5|TRBJ2-2|.
ASRRHQPNTGELL
>TRBV5-4|TRBJ2-7|once
ASSLGVAEQY
>TRBV27|TRBJ1-3|medium-sized
ASSYRGGNTIY
>TRBV19|TRBJ1-5|.
ASSILGAGQPQH
>TRBV7-2|TRBJ1-4|.
ASSLDPRGNEKLF
>TRBV6-1|TRBJ2-7|few
ASKRGILYEQY
>TRBV29-1|TRBJ1-1|few
SVTDRVDTEAF
>TRBV7-6|TRBJ1-5|once
ASAVFPGNQPQH
>TRBV11-2|TRBJ1-2|.
ASSPLRDNGYT
>TRBV5-1|TRBJ1-2|.
ASSLGPRYT
>TRBV7-2|TRBJ2-7|.
ASSLALEYEQY
>TRBV18|TRBJ2-7|.
ASSPADSPYEQY
>TRBV2|TRBJ1-1|few
ASTTDTGTEAF
>TRBV7-2|TRBJ1-1|.
ASSPTRDMSPEAF
>TRBV4-3|TRBJ1-3|few
ASSQEGTSSGNTIY
>TRBV28|TRBJ1-2|.
ASSLRQGGGYT
>TRBV5-1|TRBJ1-1|.
ASSSWGQGDTEAF
>TRBV5-1|TRBJ1-4|few
ASSGGTGSGEKLF
>TRBV7-2|TRBJ2-2|.
ASSLSQGANTGELF
>TRBV20-1|TRBJ2-5|.
SASPGDQY
>TRBV4-1|TRBJ1-2|few
ASSQSVAGTVLLNYGYT
>TRBV7-7|TRBJ2-5|.
ASSQYQGAETQY
>TRBV28|TRBJ2-7|.
ASSPLIGRPYEQY
>TRBV5-1|TRBJ1-4|.
ASSPRGGSTNEKLF
>TRBV5-1|TRBJ1-2|.
ASSWWGEHGYT
>TRBV6-4|TRBJ2-1|.
ASSVLGGMMNEQF
>TRBV28|TRBJ2-7|.
ASRGGGQPSSYEQY
>TRBV9|TRBJ1-2|.
ASSAREDHYGYT
>TRBV7-2|TRBJ1-2|.
ASSLQSNDNYGYT
>TRBV10-3|TRBJ1-2|.
AISLQGANGYT
>TRBV5-5|TRBJ1-6|.
ASSSIHGNNSPLH
>TRBV11-3|TRBJ2-7|.
ASSLKGSREQY
>TRBV2|TRBJ2-7|.
ASSEVGGWGEQY
>TRBV19|TRBJ1-5|.
ASSTTGAGNQPQH
>TRBV6-6|TRBJ1-5|.
ATFARQGSQPQH
>TRBV18|TRBJ1-5|.
ASSLGLGNQPQH